This T cell receptor (beta chain) was sequenced during a study of monozygotic twins with inflammatory bowel disease. Study results and limitations: Clonotype overlap with others was lower in IBD patients than in healthy twins, a difference that was greatest with disease activity.

The CDR3 spans 16 residues. CDR1 SGDLS and CDR2 YYNGEE come from the germline V gene. Each donor gave roughly 2.5 ml of peripheral blood. Eight distinct reactions (per sample) were used to make the cDNA. Two nested PCRs, run for approximately 17 and 9 cycles, were applied to TCRalpha and TCRbeta cDNA. Using the 5' RACE reads, TCRdb records one entry per CDR3 protein without DNA. The sample data list about 200,000 distinct CDR3 sequences. In regard to this clonotype: Its antigen remains unknown.

The receptor was derived from a human donor with ulcerative colitis or Crohn's disease, or a healthy co-twin of an affected twin (not recorded which). The sample comprised blood. The chain has TRBV9 and TRBJ2-5. The CDR3 loop reads CASSPSLGIYQETQYF. The variable domain in full, with the rest retrieved from reference TRBV9 and TRBJ2-5, is DSGVTQTPKHLITATGQRVTLRCSPRSGDLSVYWYQQSLDQGLQFLIQYYNGEERAKGNILERFSAQQFPDLHSELNLSSLELGDSALYFCASSPSLGIYQETQYFGPGTRLLVL.